This TCR beta chain is from a study of early T cells in non-severe SARS-CoV-2 infection (dated by TCRdb to the early 2020s). Broadly, across the study: TCR sequencing used bulk RNA from unsorted whole blood, so alpha and beta chains could not be paired.

Libraries were made using 5' RACE. Reads for this sample came from a NextSeq 500. In the TCR library protocol, unique molecular identifiers were attached to individual cDNA molecules to correct for PCR bias and sequencing error. TCR alpha and beta chains were both sequenced, and the abundances of alpha and beta sequences in each sample were closely correlated with each other. Per the authors' processing: Decombinator V4 was used to annotate the V gene, J gene and CDR3 of the TCR sequences. Expanded TCRs were defined as changing significantly between any two time points under a Poisson model with p below 0.0001. Abundances of TCRs were expressed as counts per million after normalisation to the total number of TCRs sequenced in each sample. TRAV1-2 paired with TRAJ12, TRAJ20 or TRAJ33 defined MAIT TCRs, while TRAV10 paired with TRAJ18 defined iNKT TCRs. A search of VDJdb, accessed on 1 November 2021, was run for TCRs annotated to CMV, EBV and SARS-CoV-2, with TCRs annotated for multiple antigens excluded. TCRdb reworked the public reads: Q25 trimming with fastp, MiXCR clone assembly, productive beta chains retained. One record per CDR3 amino acid sequence lists the most common genes and DNA. The V and J calls follow TCRdb's processing rather than the paper's. Within this sample are tens of thousands of distinct CDR3 sequences, with 10% of them counted one time only. Around 15% of the sample is in the top ten clones.

As for this clonotype: Its antigen is still unknown. Qualities for individual bases were not recorded, and no much larger clone is one base off.

What the study reported, not specific to this receptor: VDJdb matching was skewed toward anti-spike CD8 responses, so virus-specific expansions were likely underestimated and private and CD4 specificities were missed.

Set within a cohort of healthcare workers in London, UK, this nested case-control study involved weekly PCR testing of nasopharyngeal swabs along with blood sampling. Between 23 and 31 March 2020, the week of the UK lockdown, healthcare workers were enrolled and then followed up weekly for as long as 16 weeks. V drops 1 base and J drops 1 base, leaving 8 bases in between. From its cysteine to its phenylalanine, the CDR3 spans 14 amino acids. Only the CDR3 DNA is retained, 42 bases long and in frame from the first base. As encoded in the germline V gene, CDR1 is SGHAT while CDR2 is FQNNGV. The sequence came from an adult who was a healthcare worker with PCR-confirmed SARS-CoV-2 infection or an uninfected control (not recorded which). The chain is made from TRBV11-2 and TRBJ2-7; the D region possibly corresponds to TRBD1 (5 bases align). The material sequenced was whole blood, taken at baseline. The sequence in DNA is TGTGCCAGCAGCTTAGTGGACATATCCTACGAGCAGTACTTC. Its translation is CASSLVDISYEQYF.